One and the same sample provided the 4 T cell receptor beta chains below, sequenced in a study of CD8+ T cells in alopecia areata. RNA extraction and reverse transcription yielded cDNA as sequencing template. Generated by immunoSEQ multiplex PCR, the TCRdb table keeps only in-frame clones and is missing some. The sample has about 180,000 clones, approximately 50% seen once; the top ten hold over 9%. Treatment defined: oral pan-JAK inhibitor, 5-10 mg twice daily. The source was CD8+ T cells sorted from blood, collected at approximately week 51, from a patient treated with tofacitinib. Receptors originate from a human donor with alopecia areata.

The genes are TRBV5-5 and TRBJ2-5; weak D call: TRBD1 (6 bases). This CDR3 spans 14 amino acids. V shed 2 bases and J shed 2 bases, with 10 bases lying between them. In germline, CDR1 is SGHKS, CDR2 YYEKEE (reference sequence). CDR3 nucleotides: TGTGCCAGCAGCTTCCCCAGGGGACAAGAGACCCAGTACTTC. Translating gives CASSFPRGQETQYF.

This clone showed up just once. This chain uses TRBV5-1 with TRBJ2-2; 8 bases match TRBD2. In germline, CDR1 is SGHRS, CDR2 YFSETQ. V was clipped by 4 bases and J by 2 bases; unmatched bases: 7. This CDR3 is 16 amino acids long. Written as DNA, the CDR3 is TGCGCCAGCAGCCCCCCAGCGGGGGAAAACACCGGGGAGCTGTTTTTT. Translated, it gives CASSPPAGENTGELFF.

The rearrangement uses TRBV9 and TRBJ2-4; 7 nucleotides agree with TRBD2. V was clipped by 4 bases and J by 13 bases; unmatched bases: 17. This CDR3 spans 15 amino acids. Germline CDR1 SGDLS, CDR2 YYNGEE. The CDR3 reads CASSMGGTTEVPQYF. DNA for the CDR3: TGTGCCAGCAGCATGGGAGGGACCACGGAGGTACCGCAGTACTTC.

This clone has a handful of counts. The chain recombines TRBV5-4 with TRBJ1-5, with 8 bases identical to TRBD1. J was trimmed by 4 bases and V by 4 bases; bases with no gene match: 7. The germline V gene encodes CDR1 SGHNT and CDR2 YYREEE (reference sequence). The CDR3 is made up of 15 amino acids. CDR3 region: CASSQETGVNQPQHF. The CDR3 nucleotides are TGTGCCAGCAGCCAAGAGACAGGGGTTAATCAGCCCCAGCATTTT.